This passage covers 31 T cell receptor beta chains from one sample sequenced in a study of breast tumors, draining lymph nodes, adjacent tissues. TCRdb analysed the multiplex PCR reads with MiXCR anew, one entry per CDR3 protein. The sample has 150,000 to 200,000 distinct CDR3 sequences, roughly 35% seen once. Axillary draining lymph nodes of breast cancer patients supplied the node samples. Sequenced input: axillary lymph node tissue. The receptors were sampled from a female donor with breast cancer. Some clones in this sample may be carry-over from other donors' samples.

This clonotype was detected ten times or more. The V gene is TRBV6-1, the J gene TRBJ2-3, with D perhaps TRBD1 (6 bases). Germline assignment: CDR1 MNHNS and CDR2 SASEGT. This CDR3 contains 15 residues. The V end was cut by 6 bases, the J end by 6 bases, with 19 bases between. The CDR3 bases are TGTGCCAGCAGGAAGAGCAGGGGATTCGGCGATACGCAGTATTTT. It yields the protein CASRKSRGFGDTQYF.

This clonotype has at least ten counts. The chain links TRBV6-5 to TRBJ2-7; weak D call: TRBD2 (6 bases). The V end lost 4 bases, the J end lost 1 base, and 17 bases lay between the germline ends. Germline lookup yields CDR1 MNHEY and CDR2 SVGAGI. The CDR3 has 16 residues. The CDR3 loop is CASSSRGLLKSYEQYF. The CDR3 DNA reads TGTGCCAGCAGTTCGAGGGGACTCCTTAAGTCCTACGAGCAGTACTTC.

There are many counts of this clonotype. J is TRBJ1-6 and V is TRBV6-5; D unresolved. Between the trimmed V and J ends, which lost 2 bases and 0 bases, there was a span of 8 bases. This CDR3 contains 16 residues. Looked up from germline, CDR1 is MNHEY and CDR2 is SVGAGI. CDR3 protein: CASSYAGSSYNSPLHF. CDR3 DNA sequence: TGTGCCAGCAGTTACGCCGGGAGCTCCTATAATTCACCCCTCCACTTT.

In this sample, this clonotype turned up a few times. The CDR3 DNA reads TGTGCCAGCAGTCACATGGGACAGGGGGCGAAAAAACTGTTTTTT. It translates to CASSHMGQGAKKLFF. This chain connects TRBV6-6 to TRBJ1-4; 12 bases are a match to TRBD1. Germline V gives CDR1 MNHNY, CDR2 SVGAGI (reference sequence). This CDR3 contains 15 residues. V lost 5 bases and J lost 9; bases outside the gene matches: 7.

A remark on this clonotype: This could be a read error, since a much larger clone is one nucleotide away. This rearrangement joins TRBV11-3 to TRBJ2-7; 7 positions agree with TRBD2. Germline assignment: CDR1 SGHNT and CDR2 YENEEA. CDR3 size: 15 residues. V shed 5 bases, J shed 0 bases, and the junction held 7 bases outside the gene matches. The CDR3 spells CASSPTSEASYEQYF. The CDR3 region has the DNA TGTGCCAGCAGCCCCACTAGCGAAGCCTCCTACGAGCAGTACTTC.

Details on this clonotype: Sequence at one end of the junction differs from germline and may be a read error. The chain has TRBV7-9 and TRBJ2-3, with D unresolved. The CDR3 runs 17 residues. Germline V lookup: CDR1 SEHNR, CDR2 FQNEAQ (reference sequence). This chain's CDR3 is CASSLGLVGSSTDPQYF. In DNA, the CDR3 is TGTGCCAGCAGCTTGGGTTTGGTAGGCAGTAGCACAGATCCGCAGTATTTT.

To note about this clonotype: Since a much larger clone is just one base distant, this may be a read error. The J gene is TRBJ2-1, the V gene TRBV12-5; 13 bases line up with TRBD2. The trim removed 3 bases at V and 9 bases at J, leaving 8 bases unmatched. Germline V gene sequence: CDR1 LGHNT, CDR2 FRNRAP. The CDR3 runs 16 residues. The DNA of the CDR3 is TGTGCTAGTGGTTTCGGGGGACTAGCGGGGAGGAGTGAGCAGTTCTTC. Translating it yields CASGFGGLAGRSEQFF.

This clonotype has at least ten counts. The chain links TRBV12-3 or TRBV12-4 to TRBJ1-5; the D gene is possibly TRBD1 (5 bases). This CDR3 has 11 residues. This chain's CDR3 is CPTGPFRPQHF. DNA for the CDR3: TGTCCGACGGGGCCTTTTAGGCCCCAGCATTTT.

The V and J genes are TRBV20-1 and TRBJ1-2; D is perhaps TRBD1 (6 bases). This CDR3 has 13 amino acids. V lost 0 bases and J 7 bases, leaving 12 bases between the germline ends. In germline, CDR1 is DFQATT, CDR2 SNEGSKA (reference sequence). In DNA form, the CDR3 reads TGCAGTGCTAGAGATCCCAGGGGATTTGGCTACACCTTC. This codes for CSARDPRGFGYTF.

There are many counts of this clonotype. V and J are TRBV9 and TRBJ1-2, with a tentative D call TRBD1 (6 bases). The V gene's germline CDR1 is SGDLS and CDR2 YYNGEE. The CDR3 sequence is 15 residues long. V shed 3 bases and J shed 4 bases, with 16 bases lying between them. For the CDR3, the DNA is TGTGCCAGCAGCGAAGCGGTGGGGGCAGGCTATGGCTACACCTTC. Translated, it gives CASSEAVGAGYGYTF.

Turning to this clonotype: Since a much larger clone is just one base distant, this may be a read error. This rearrangement joins TRBV6-1 to TRBJ2-7; the D is unclear. Germline V gene lookup returns CDR1 MNHNS and CDR2 SASEGT. Trimming removed 5 bases from V and 0 bases from J, with 14 bases in between. The CDR3 has 15 amino acids. The DNA of the CDR3 is TGTGCCAGCAGTTACCGTTCGGATGACTCCTACGAGCAGTACTTC. Amino acid sequence: CASSYRSDDSYEQYF.

This clonotype was detected ten times or more. This chain connects TRBV10-2 to TRBJ2-1, with 10 nucleotides matching TRBD2. This CDR3 region has 19 residues. V was clipped by 4 bases and J by 6 bases; unmatched bases: 18. CDR1 WSHSY and CDR2 SAAADI come from the germline V gene. The CDR3 DNA sequence: TGCGCCAGCAGTGGGTCGAAACCCCCTGTGGTAGCGGGAGGCAATGAGCAGTTCTTC. Translated: CASSGSKPPVVAGGNEQFF.

Comment on this clonotype: One end of the junction is discordant with germline, which a read error may explain. CDR3 in amino acids: CASSPPGHSPLHF. CDR3 nucleotide sequence: TGTGCTAGCAGCCCTCCGGGACATTCACCCCTCCACTTT. V usage is TRBV7-8 and J usage is TRBJ1-6; maybe TRBD1 (5 bases). The CDR3 covers 13 residues. Germline CDR1 reads SGHVS; CDR2 reads FQNEAQ.

Of note for this clonotype: A much larger clone lies one base from this, so it may be a read error. The chain combines TRBV20-1 with TRBJ1-5, with 7 positions matching TRBD1. The CDR3 consists of 14 residues. Germline V gene sequence: CDR1 DFQATT, CDR2 SNEGSKA (reference sequence). After removal of 3 bases from V and 9 bases from J, the junction contained 11 bases not matched to a gene. CDR3 nucleotides: TGCAGTGCTAGGACAGGGAGAGGCGAACCGCCCCAGCATTTT. Translating gives CSARTGRGEPPQHF.

This clonotype has only one observation. This may stem from a read error, because a much larger clone lies one nucleotide away. This chain connects TRBV6-2 or TRBV6-3 to TRBJ2-2; D is possibly TRBD2 (5 bases). The CDR3 runs to 13 residues. The germline V gene encodes CDR1 MNHEY and CDR2 SVGEGT. This CDR3 reads CATAKPNTGEMFF. As DNA, the CDR3 is TGTGCCACTGCCAAGCCGAACACCGGGGAGATGTTTTTT.

This clonotype was observed at least ten times. V and J are TRBV28 and TRBJ2-5; a possible D gene is TRBD1 (6 bases). The germline V gene has CDR1 MDHEN and CDR2 SYDVKM. This CDR3 spans 13 amino acids. V gave up 6 bases and J gave up 4 bases, with 12 bases separating them. The CDR3 here is CASSLDSIETQYF. The CDR3 region has the DNA TGTGCCAGCAGCCTGGACAGTATAGAGACCCAGTACTTC. The whole variable domain, remainder taken from reference TRBV28 and TRBJ2-5, is DVKVTQSSRYLVKRTGEKVFLECVQDMDHENMFWYRQDPGLGLRLIYFSYDVKMKEKGDIPEGYSVSREKKERFSLILESASTNQTSMYLCASSLDSIETQYFGPGTRLLVL.

At least ten counts were recorded for this clonotype. The chain links TRBV7-9 to TRBJ2-1, with TRBD2 identical over 16 bases. Germline V gene sequence: CDR1 SEHNR, CDR2 FQNEAQ (reference sequence). The ends lost 1 base at V and 0 bases at J; junction bases unmatched: 6. This CDR3 has 20 residues. The CDR3 protein is CASSLGRGTSGRVSYNEQFF. DNA for the CDR3: TGTGCCAGCAGCTTAGGAAGGGGGACTAGCGGGAGGGTCTCCTACAATGAGCAGTTCTTC. Full variable domain (remainder filled in from reference TRBV7-9 and TRBJ2-1): DTGVSQNPRHKITKRGQNVTFRCDPISEHNRLYWYRQTLGQGPEFLTYFQNEAQLEKSRLLSDRFSAERPKGSFSTLEIQRTEQGDSAMYLCASSLGRGTSGRVSYNEQFFGPGTRLTVL.

This clonotype was recorded at least ten times. The chain combines TRBV12-3 or TRBV12-4 with TRBJ1-3; 7 bases align to TRBD1. The CDR3 sequence is 14 residues long. Germline trimming cut 7 bases from V and 7 bases from J; bases unmatched to any gene: 10. CDR3 nucleotides: TGTGCCAGCAACACCGGGACAGAATGGAACACCATATATTTT. This encodes CASNTGTEWNTIYF.

This clonotype was seen a few times. It may be a read error: a sequence one base away is much more abundant. This rearrangement joins TRBV12-3 or TRBV12-4 to TRBJ1-6, with D maybe TRBD1 (5 bases). Trimming left V 5 bases short and J 8 bases short, with 13 bases between. This CDR3 contains 14 residues. The CDR3 reads CASSSQGGDSPLHF. For the CDR3, the DNA is TGTGCCAGCAGTAGCCAGGGAGGAGATTCACCCCTCCACTTT.

In its sample, this clonotype was seen many times. This chain uses TRBV5-1 with TRBJ2-6; 9 bases agree with TRBD1. The CDR3 runs 18 residues. Germline V CDR1 and CDR2: SGHRS, YFSETQ. Germline trimming cut 0 bases from V and 2 bases from J; bases unmatched to any gene: 6. CDR3 sequence reads: CASSLGQGVLPGANVLTF. The CDR3 nucleotides are TGCGCCAGCAGCTTGGGACAGGGGGTGCTACCTGGGGCCAACGTCCTGACTTTC.

As concerns this clonotype: One junction end disagrees with the germline gene, perhaps due to a read error. The CDR3 loop is CAATPRQGTYVQCF. As DNA, the CDR3 is TGTGCCGCAACGCCACGACAGGGGACCTACGTGCAGTGCTTC. The V call is TRBV6-1, the J call TRBJ2-7; 8 positions match TRBD1. This CDR3 is built from 14 residues. Germline values: CDR1 MNHNS, CDR2 SASEGT.

Ten or more counts support this clonotype. The V gene is TRBV10-3, the J gene TRBJ2-5, with D unresolved. Per germline, CDR1 ENHRY and CDR2 SYGVKD. The CDR3 runs 13 residues. The V and J ends lost 4 bases and 5 bases respectively, with 11 bases between them. CDR3 nucleotides: TGTGCCATCAGTGCCTTCTCCGTGGAGACCCAGTACTTC. As protein: CAISAFSVETQYF.

The CDR3 is CASSPFRASYNEQFF. CDR3 DNA: TGTGCCAGCAGCCCCTTCAGGGCCTCCTACAATGAGCAGTTCTTC. The chain is built from TRBV5-5 and TRBJ2-1, with D possibly matching TRBD1 (5 bases). Trimming removed 4 bases at V and 0 bases at J, with 11 bases between. CDR3 length equals 15 residues. Germline assignment: CDR1 SGHKS and CDR2 YYEKEE (reference sequence).

The chain carries TRBV7-8 and TRBJ1-2; tentatively, D is TRBD1 (5 bases). The ends were cut back, 4 bases at V and 8 bases at J, with 17 bases in the middle. The CDR3 runs to 14 residues. Looked up from germline, CDR1 is SGHVS and CDR2 is FQNEAQ. The CDR3 DNA reads TGTGCCAGCAGCTCGGGACTGGGGTGGAGGGGCTACACCTTC. Protein product: CASSSGLGWRGYTF.

This clonotype was counted once. No conserved phenylalanine or tryptophan is present at the end of the CDR3, so a read error is the likely explanation. This chain uses TRBV4-3 with TRBJ2-7, with a weak D call TRBD2 (6 bases). The V end was cut by 4 bases, the J end by 1 base, with 8 bases between. The CDR3 extends over 13 amino acids. In germline, CDR1 is LGHNA, CDR2 YSLEER. CDR3 nucleotide sequence: TGCGCCAGCAGCCTGGGACTTTCCTACGAGCAGTACTGT. It is translated as CASSLGLSYEQYC.

This chain links TRBV10-2 with TRBJ2-2, with D unresolved. The length of the CDR3 is 14 residues. The germline V and J ends were trimmed by 7 bases and 6 bases, with 15 bases remaining between them. In germline, CDR1 is WSHSY, CDR2 SAAADI. The CDR3 is CASNQQPPAGELFF. CDR3 DNA sequence: TGCGCCAGCAACCAACAGCCCCCCGCCGGGGAGCTGTTTTTT.

On this clonotype itself: One base away lies a much larger clone, so this may be a sequencing read error. The genes are TRBV20-1 and TRBJ2-5; D gene uncertain. The length of the CDR3 is 11 residues. Germline-derived CDR1 and CDR2 are DFQATT and SNEGSKA (reference sequence). CDR3 protein: CSASNQETRSF. The CDR3 nucleotides are TGCAGTGCTAGCAACCAAGAGACCCGGTCCTTC.

This clonotype was seen ten or more times. The J gene is TRBJ2-5, the V gene TRBV6-4, with D unclear. This CDR3 is built from 13 residues. Per the germline V gene, CDR1 is MRHNA and CDR2 is SNTAGT. V gave up 1 base and J gave up 9 bases, with 12 bases separating them. CDR3 DNA sequence: TGTGCCAGCAGTGACTTGGCTGGCGGACCCCAGTACTTC. Its protein is CASSDLAGGPQYF.

This clonotype has ten or more counts. CDR3 residues: CASSLDSRVQYF. CDR3 coding DNA: TGTGCCAGCAGCTTAGATTCGAGGGTCCAGTACTTC. This chain joins TRBV11-2 and TRBJ2-5, with D possibly matching TRBD2 (5 bases). Germline V gene lookup returns CDR1 SGHAT and CDR2 FQNNGV. Trimming took off 0 bases at V and 10 bases at J, with 9 bases between the two ends. This CDR3 has 12 residues.

This clonotype has a count of ten or more. The chain is built from TRBV6-1 and TRBJ2-7; D gene ambiguous. Germline V lookup: CDR1 MNHNS, CDR2 SASEGT. V was trimmed by 6 bases and J by 3 bases, leaving 21 bases between them. This CDR3 spans 16 amino acids. The CDR3 loop is CASRSLRLTVIYEQYF. DNA of the CDR3: TGTGCCAGCAGGTCCTTGAGGCTCACTGTTATCTACGAGCAGTACTTC.

This clonotype appeared many times. The chain has TRBV18 and TRBJ1-4, with D unclear. Germline loops: CDR1 KGHSH, CDR2 LQKENI. This CDR3 spans 10 amino acids. V dropped 5 bases and J dropped 8 bases, with 3 bases sitting between them. Here the CDR3 DNA reads TGTGCCAGCTCAGGAGAAAAACTGTTTTTT. Protein product: CASSGEKLFF. Together with reference TRBV18 and TRBJ1-4, the CDR3 gives the full variable domain: NAGVMQNPRHLVRRRGQEARLRCSPMKGHSHVYWYRQLPEEGLKFMVYLQKENIIDESGMPKERFSAEFPKEGPSILRIQQVVRGDSAAYFCASSGEKLFFGSGTQLSVL.